This record concerns one T cell receptor beta chain sequence. Libraries were prepared by immunoSEQ multiplex PCR; TCRdb keeps only in-frame clonotypes and omits some of them. The sample has 100,000 or so clones; around nine tenths are singletons. This entry belongs to a study of T cell responses to AZD1222 COVID-19 vaccine. Whole-study context: Pooled samples include second doses given at about 4 or 12 weeks.

This CDR3 spans 14 amino acids. Trimming took off 4 bases at V and 0 bases at J, with 9 bases between the two ends. In germline, CDR1 is LGHDT, CDR2 YNNKEL (reference sequence). This chain uses TRBV3-1 (or the pseudogene TRBV3-2) with TRBJ1-1; D is uncertain. Sequencing used peripheral blood, obtained on day 0 of AZD1222 vaccination. This clonotype was sampled from an adult in good health. DNA for the CDR3: TGTGCCAGCAGCCCCGACACGATGAACACTGAAGCTTTCTTT. Translated: CASSPDTMNTEAFF.